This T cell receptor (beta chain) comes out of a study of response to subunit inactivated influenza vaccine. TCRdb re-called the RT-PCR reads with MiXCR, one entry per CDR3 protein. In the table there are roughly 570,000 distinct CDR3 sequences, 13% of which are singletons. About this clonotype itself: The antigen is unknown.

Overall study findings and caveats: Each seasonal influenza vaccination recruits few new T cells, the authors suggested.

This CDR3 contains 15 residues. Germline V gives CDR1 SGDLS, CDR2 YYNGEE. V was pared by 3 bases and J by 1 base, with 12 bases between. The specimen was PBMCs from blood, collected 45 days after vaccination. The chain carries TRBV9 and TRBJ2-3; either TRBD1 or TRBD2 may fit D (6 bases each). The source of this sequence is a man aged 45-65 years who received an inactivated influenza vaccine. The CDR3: CASSEGGYRTDTQYF. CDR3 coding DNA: TGTGCCAGCAGCGAGGGGGGCTACCGCACAGATACGCAGTATTTT. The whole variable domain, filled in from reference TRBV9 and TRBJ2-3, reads DSGVTQTPKHLITATGQRVTLRCSPRSGDLSVYWYQQSLDQGLQFLIQYYNGEERAKGNILERFSAQQFPDLHSELNLSSLELGDSALYFCASSEGGYRTDTQYFGPGTRLTVL.